The 8 T cell receptor beta chains listed next were all sequenced from one sample in a study of blood T cell repertoires in COVID-19. The assay was immunoSEQ multiplex PCR, and TCRdb's table has in-frame clones only and misses some. Of 200,000 to 250,000 clones detected, roughly 80% appear once; the ten largest clones hold 4.8%. The sequenced sample was PBMCs or T cells enriched from blood (not recorded which). These receptors all stem from a woman in her fifties or sixties who had been exposed to COVID-19.

There are a few counts of this clone. The chain uses TRBV24-1 and TRBJ2-5, with 7 nucleotides matching TRBD2. V dropped 2 bases and J dropped 5; count of bases not matched to a gene: 13. The CDR3 extends over 17 amino acids. The germline CDR1 and CDR2 sequences are KGHDR and SFDVKD. DNA of the CDR3: TGTGCCACCAGTGATTGGGGAGCGGGGCCAGATGCGGAGACCCAGTACTTC. Protein: CATSDWGAGPDAETQYF.

The V gene is TRBV11-2, the J gene TRBJ2-7, with 7 bases lining up with TRBD2. The CDR3 is 14 residues long. The germline gives CDR1 SGHAT, CDR2 FQNNGV. J lost 4 bases, V lost 5 bases, and 8 bases had no gene match. The CDR3 DNA follows: TGTGCCAGCAGCCCCGGAGGCGGGGGTTACGAGCAGTACTTC. Translation: CASSPGGGGYEQYF. Together with reference TRBV11-2 and TRBJ2-7, the CDR3 gives the full variable domain: EAGVAQSPRYKIIEKRQSVAFWCNPISGHATLYWYQQILGQGPKLLIQFQNNGVVDDSQLPKDRFSAERLKGVDSTLKIQPAKLEDSAVYLCASSPGGGGYEQYFGPGTRLTVT.

The chain uses TRBV5-1 and TRBJ2-1; 12 bases align to TRBD2. This CDR3 is 19 amino acids long. Germline CDR1 is SGHRS and CDR2 is YFSETQ. Trimming cost V 0 bases and J 5 bases; bases outside gene matches: 12. CDR3 DNA: TGCGCCAGCAGCTTGGGAGGACTAGCGGGGTGGGTTGGGGACAATGAGCAGTTCTTC. This gives the protein CASSLGGLAGWVGDNEQFF.

This sequence joins TRBV11-2 and TRBJ2-6; 9 bases align to TRBD1. The germline V gene has CDR1 SGHAT and CDR2 FQNNGV. CDR3 length: 18 amino acids. Trimming took 5 bases from V and 0 from J; bases not matched to a gene: 8. The CDR3 reads CASSPLGQGFSGANVLTF. Here the CDR3 DNA reads TGTGCCAGCAGCCCCTTGGGACAGGGCTTCTCTGGGGCCAACGTCCTGACTTTC. Complete variable domain (other parts from reference TRBV11-2 and TRBJ2-6): EAGVAQSPRYKIIEKRQSVAFWCNPISGHATLYWYQQILGQGPKLLIQFQNNGVVDDSQLPKDRFSAERLKGVDSTLKIQPAKLEDSAVYLCASSPLGQGFSGANVLTFGAGSRLTVL.

The rearrangement joins TRBV7-2 to TRBJ2-1; no firm D call. CDR3 length: 15 amino acids. The V end was cut by 0 bases, the J end by 6 bases, with 12 bases between. Per the germline V gene, CDR1 is SGHTA and CDR2 is FQGNSA. Written as DNA, the CDR3 is TGTGCCAGCAGCTTAGCGCGGTCAGATCCCAATGAGCAGTTCTTC. Its protein product is CASSLARSDPNEQFF.

A few counts support this clone. This chain uses TRBV19 with TRBJ1-5; D ambiguous. The germline gives CDR1 LNHDA, CDR2 SQIVND (reference sequence). The V end was cut by 3 bases, the J end by 6 bases, with 6 bases between. The CDR3 runs to 12 residues. The CDR3 DNA reads TGTGCCAGTAGTATGGGGAGTCAGCCCCAGCATTTT. Its protein product is CASSMGSQPQHF.

The genes are TRBV9 and TRBJ1-1, with D uncertain. Deletions cut 0 bases from V and 3 bases from J, with 9 bases between. There are 14 residues in the CDR3. Looked up from germline, CDR1 is SGDLS and CDR2 is YYNGEE. The CDR3 protein is CASSVDGDHTEAFF. The CDR3 nucleotides read TGTGCCAGCAGCGTAGACGGAGACCACACTGAAGCTTTCTTT.

The chain recombines TRBV27 with TRBJ1-1, with 9 bases that match TRBD1. Looked up from germline, CDR1 is MNHEY and CDR2 is SMNVEV (reference sequence). V lost 5 bases, J lost 0 bases, and 10 bases stayed unmatched. CDR3 size: 17 residues. Here the CDR3 DNA reads TGTGCCAGCAGTCCCCGTAACAGGGGGCAACTGAACACTGAAGCTTTCTTT. Translation gives CASSPRNRGQLNTEAFF.